The 15 T cell receptor beta chains presented below share a single source sample, sequenced in a study of metastatic and nonmetastatic thyroid tumors. Nobody among the patients had been given any treatment before thyroid surgery. Using MiXCR, TCRdb re-called clones from the PCR reads. The top ten hold around 12% of the sample, which has 12,000 or so clones, 30% to 40% seen once. The sequencing sample was made of tumor tissue. The receptors derive from a male donor with papillary thyroid cancer or a benign thyroid nodule (not recorded which). Some clones in this sample may be carry-over from other donors' samples.

This clone was detected only a few times. One end of the junction varies from germline; a read error may be responsible. The CDR3 protein is CASTQSGTGTYEQYF. The CDR3 DNA reads as TGTGCCAGCACCCAGTCCGGGACGGGGACCTACGAGCAATACTTC. The chain couples TRBV7-9 to TRBJ2-7; D tentatively reads TRBD1 or TRBD2 (5 bases each). The germline gives CDR1 SEHNR, CDR2 FQNEAQ (reference sequence). The CDR3 length is 15 residues.

The chain is built from TRBV11-2 and TRBJ2-1; 8 bases align to TRBD1. Germline V gives CDR1 SGHAT, CDR2 FQNNGV. This CDR3 region has 15 residues. With V trimmed by 7 bases and J by 4 bases, 9 bases remained unmatched. CDR3 region: CASTVGQGGYNEQFF. Here the CDR3 DNA reads TGTGCCAGCACCGTCGGACAGGGTGGGTACAATGAGCAGTTCTTC. Supplemented by reference TRBV11-2 and TRBJ2-1, the full variable domain reads EAGVAQSPRYKIIEKRQSVAFWCNPISGHATLYWYQQILGQGPKLLIQFQNNGVVDDSQLPKDRFSAERLKGVDSTLKIQPAKLEDSAVYLCASTVGQGGYNEQFFGPGTRLTVL.

In this sample, this clone turned up many times. This chain joins TRBV7-9 and TRBJ2-7; D is possibly TRBD1 (6 bases). Looked up from germline, CDR1 is SEHNR and CDR2 is FQNEAQ (reference sequence). Trimming took off 0 bases at V and 5 bases at J, with 11 bases between the two ends. CDR3 length equals 14 residues. This CDR3 reads CASSLAAGAHEQYF. The CDR3 DNA is TGTGCCAGCAGCTTAGCCGCAGGGGCCCACGAGCAGTACTTC.

V and J are TRBV12-3 or TRBV12-4 and TRBJ2-7; the D gene is possibly TRBD1 (6 bases). CDR3 length: 13 residues. V lost 6 bases and J lost 7, with 16 bases in between. In DNA form, the CDR3 reads TGTGCCAGCAGCCGTACAGGGTTTGGGGAGCAGTACGTC. Translation: CASSRTGFGEQYV.

In its sample, this clone was seen a few times. This chain connects TRBV12-3 or TRBV12-4 to TRBJ2-7; D ambiguous. Trimming shortened V by 2 bases and J by 3 bases, and 8 bases separated the two germline ends. This CDR3 region has 13 residues. The CDR3 is CASSLTRYYEQYF. In DNA form, the CDR3 reads TGTGCCAGCAGTTTAACAAGGTACTACGAGCAGTACTTC.

The rearrangement links TRBV7-9 to TRBJ2-5; TRBD2 aligns across 12 bases. CDR1 SEHNR and CDR2 FQNEAQ come from the germline V gene (reference sequence). V was clipped by 5 bases and J by 7 bases; unmatched bases: 8. The CDR3 runs 15 residues. The CDR3 reads CASSARVGLAGTQYF. CDR3 DNA: TGTGCCAGCAGCGCCAGGGTGGGACTAGCGGGGACCCAGTACTTC. The full variable domain, in which reference TRBV7-9 and TRBJ2-5 provide the parts outside the CDR3, is DTGVSQNPRHKITKRGQNVTFRCDPISEHNRLYWYRQTLGQGPEFLTYFQNEAQLEKSRLLSDRFSAERPKGSFSTLEIQRTEQGDSAMYLCASSARVGLAGTQYFGPGTRLLVL.

This clone has a count of ten or more. For the CDR3, the DNA is TGTGCCAGCAGTGAAGGGACAGGGGGCTACGAGCAGTACTTC. Protein: CASSEGTGGYEQYF. The rearrangement uses TRBV6-1 and TRBJ2-7, with 10 bases that match TRBD1. The CDR3 loop spans 14 amino acids. V lost 1 base, J lost 3 bases, and 0 bases stayed unmatched. Per the germline V gene, CDR1 is MNHNS and CDR2 is SASEGT.

This clone is medium-sized (0.01 to 0.1%) by share. The V gene is TRBV2, the J gene TRBJ2-2, with D perhaps TRBD2 (6 bases). The CDR3 runs to 13 residues. V was cut by 11 bases and J by 7 bases, with 17 bases left in between. CDR1 is SNHLY and CDR2 is FYNNEI in the germline V gene. Written as DNA, the CDR3 is TGTGCCGGGGGGTTAGCGGTTAACGGGGAGCTGTTTTTT. It is translated as CAGGLAVNGELFF.

The J gene is TRBJ1-6, the V gene TRBV18, with 9 bases aligning to TRBD1. This CDR3 spans 17 amino acids. Germline CDR1 and CDR2: KGHSH and LQKENI. Unmatched junction bases numbered 11, after V lost 4 bases and J lost 7 bases. CDR3 in DNA: TGTGCCAGCTCACAAAAGACCGGGACAGGGCCAAATTCACCCCTCCACTTT. It translates to CASSQKTGTGPNSPLHF.

The chain couples TRBV28 to TRBJ1-5, with D tentatively TRBD1 (5 bases). This CDR3 contains 13 residues. Trimming left V 4 bases short and J 3 bases short, with 7 bases between. Germline loops: CDR1 MDHEN, CDR2 SYDVKM. The CDR3 DNA reads as TGTGCCAGCAGTTGGGGGGACAATCAGCCCCAGCATTTT. Its protein is CASSWGDNQPQHF.

This clone has at least ten counts. The rearrangement uses TRBV29-1 and TRBJ2-1; D assignment may be TRBD1 or TRBD2 (5 bases each). V lost 1 base and J 2 bases, leaving 15 bases between the germline ends. The CDR3 sequence is 16 residues long. Germline V gene lookup returns CDR1 SQVTM and CDR2 ANQGSEA. CDR3 protein: CSVEGRTGRAYNEQFF. CDR3 in DNA: TGCAGCGTTGAAGGTCGGACGGGACGGGCCTACAATGAGCAGTTCTTC.

V gene TRBV11-3 combines with J gene TRBJ2-3; D is ambiguous. The germline V gene has CDR1 SGHNT and CDR2 YENEEA. V lost 5 bases and J 5 bases, leaving 11 bases between the germline ends. This CDR3 has 13 residues. The CDR3 bases are TGTGCCAGCAGCCCCCTTCGTATAGATACGCAGTATTTT. Its protein is CASSPLRIDTQYF.

The chain recombines TRBV6-5 with TRBJ2-6; no clear D gene. The V gene's germline CDR1 is MNHEY and CDR2 SVGAGI. Trimming cost V 0 bases and J 0 bases, with 9 bases left between them. This CDR3 region has 17 residues. CDR3 amino acids: CASSYSAPFSGANVLTF. CDR3 bases: TGTGCCAGCAGTTACTCGGCACCGTTCTCTGGGGCCAACGTCCTGACTTTC.

This clone occurred a few times. This rearrangement joins TRBV12-3 or TRBV12-4 to TRBJ2-7; D not resolved. The CDR3 has 15 amino acids. V lost 4 bases, J lost 3 bases, and 16 bases lay in between. The CDR3, as DNA: TGTGCCAGCAGTTCCGAAGCGCGTCGGCTCTACGAGCAGTACTTC. It codes for CASSSEARRLYEQYF.

The J gene is TRBJ2-7, the V gene TRBV15; D gene uncertain. Trimming left V 3 bases short and J 3 bases short, with 6 bases between. CDR3 length equals 12 residues. Per germline, CDR1 LNHNV and CDR2 YYDKDF (reference sequence). CDR3 nucleotides: TGTGCCACCAGCAGGGAATACTACGAGCAGTACTTC. Its translation is CATSREYYEQYF.